This T cell receptor (beta chain) was documented in a study of blood T cell repertoires in COVID-19. About the research overall: Acute and convalescent COVID-19 specimens originated in the United States, Italy and Spain. Sample material is recorded as cDNA or gDNA derived from T cells, B-cell-depleted T cells, or PBMCs.

Authors' methods: Reference gene primer amplification yielded estimated nucleated cell counts. Method: immunoSEQ multiplex PCR; TCRdb's copy keeps in-frame clones and lacks some. The V and J calls and the clone size are those of that table, but D and trimming were determined from the DNA. In the table there are roughly 250,000 clones, approximately 90% of which are singletons. V lost 1 base and J 1 base, leaving 9 bases between the germline ends. In germline, CDR1 is SEHNR, CDR2 FQNEAQ (reference sequence). The CDR3 covers 15 residues. V and J are TRBV7-9 and TRBJ2-3; possibly TRBD2 for D (5 bases). Material for sequencing was peripheral blood. This receptor was taken from a man aged 30-40 years with acute or convalescent COVID-19. CDR3 protein: CASSLGGSGTDTQYF. CDR3 nucleotide sequence: TGTGCCAGCAGCTTAGGGGGTAGCGGCACAGATACGCAGTATTTT. Full variable domain (outside the CDR3, taken from reference TRBV7-9 and TRBJ2-3): DTGVSQNPRHKITKRGQNVTFRCDPISEHNRLYWYRQTLGQGPEFLTYFQNEAQLEKSRLLSDRFSAERPKGSFSTLEIQRTEQGDSAMYLCASSLGGSGTDTQYFGPGTRLTVL.